The clone carrying this T cell receptor (beta chain) has just a few counts. Its cognate antigen is unknown. Germline V gene lookup returns CDR1 SGHTS and CDR2 YDEGEE. The CDR3 length is 16 residues. Trimming cost V 3 bases and J 2 bases, with 17 bases left between them. In TCRdb, the reads were re-called with MiXCR into one record per CDR3 protein. This sample has under 150,000 distinct CDR3 sequences, with roughly 9% found just once. These data are taken from a study of T cell repertoires in cytomegalovirus infection. Whole-study context: The public TCR beta signatures pointed to both CMV infection and matching HLA type.

Study outcomes and limitations: There were HLA-C-restricted CMV-specific TCR beta clonotypes dominating the ex vivo response. Carriage of CMV together with the relevant HLA was identifiable through cumulative public TCR beta family frequency.

J is TRBJ1-1 and V is TRBV5-8; D is possibly TRBD1 (5 bases). This clonotype originated in a human donor in good health (CMV status not recorded). Some clones in this sample may be carry-over from other donors' samples. The material sequenced was PBMCs. This CDR3 reads CASSSTLGQANTEAFF. The CDR3 nucleotides read TGTGCCAGCAGCTCGACCCTCGGACAAGCCAACACTGAAGCTTTCTTT.